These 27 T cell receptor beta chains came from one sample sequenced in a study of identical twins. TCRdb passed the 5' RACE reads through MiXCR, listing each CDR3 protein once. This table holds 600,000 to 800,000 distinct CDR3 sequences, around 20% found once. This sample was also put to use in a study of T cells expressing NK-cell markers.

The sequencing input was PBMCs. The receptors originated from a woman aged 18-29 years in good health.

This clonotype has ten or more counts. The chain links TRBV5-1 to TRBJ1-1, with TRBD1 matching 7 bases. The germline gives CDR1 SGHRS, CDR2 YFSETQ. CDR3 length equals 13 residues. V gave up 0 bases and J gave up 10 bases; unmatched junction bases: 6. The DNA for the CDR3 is TGCGCCAGCAGCTTGGGAGGGGGCGATTCAGCTTTCTTT. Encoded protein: CASSLGGGDSAFF.

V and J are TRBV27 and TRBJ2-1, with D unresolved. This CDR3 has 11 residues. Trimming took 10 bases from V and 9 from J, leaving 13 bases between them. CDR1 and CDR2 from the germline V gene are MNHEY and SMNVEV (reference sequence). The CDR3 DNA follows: TGTGCCATTGAGTGGGGTGGTGAGCAGTTCTTC. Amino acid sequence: CAIEWGGEQFF.

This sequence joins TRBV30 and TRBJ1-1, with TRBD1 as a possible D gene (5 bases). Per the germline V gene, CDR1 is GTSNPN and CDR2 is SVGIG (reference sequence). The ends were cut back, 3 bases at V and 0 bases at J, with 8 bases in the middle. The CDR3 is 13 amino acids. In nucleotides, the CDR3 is TGTGCCTGGAGCCGGGGGTTGAACACTGAAGCTTTCTTT. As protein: CAWSRGLNTEAFF.

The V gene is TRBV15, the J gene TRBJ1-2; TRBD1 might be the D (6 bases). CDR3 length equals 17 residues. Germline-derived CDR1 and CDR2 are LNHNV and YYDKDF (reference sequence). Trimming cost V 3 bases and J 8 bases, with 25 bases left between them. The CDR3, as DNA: TGTGCCACCAGCAGCGCCCTTGTAGGGGGAGAATCGGTCGGCTACACCTTC. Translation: CATSSALVGGESVGYTF.

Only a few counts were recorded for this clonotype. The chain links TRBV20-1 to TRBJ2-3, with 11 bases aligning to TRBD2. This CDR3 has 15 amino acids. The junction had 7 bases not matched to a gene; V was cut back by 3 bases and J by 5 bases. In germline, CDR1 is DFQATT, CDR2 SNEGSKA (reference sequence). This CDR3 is CSARDSGRAGDTQYF. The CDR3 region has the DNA TGCAGTGCTAGGGATAGCGGGAGGGCCGGAGATACGCAGTATTTT.

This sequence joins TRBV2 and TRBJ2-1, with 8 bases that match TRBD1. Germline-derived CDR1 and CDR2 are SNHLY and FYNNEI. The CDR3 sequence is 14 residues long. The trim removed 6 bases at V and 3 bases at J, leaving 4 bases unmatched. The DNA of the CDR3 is TGTGCCAGCAGCCGGGACAGGATCTACAATGAGCAGTTCTTC. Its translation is CASSRDRIYNEQFF.

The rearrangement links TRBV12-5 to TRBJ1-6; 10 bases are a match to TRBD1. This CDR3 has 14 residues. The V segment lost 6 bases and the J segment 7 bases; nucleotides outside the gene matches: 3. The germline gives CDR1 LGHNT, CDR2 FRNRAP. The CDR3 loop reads CASGTGQGNSPLHF. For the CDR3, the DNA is TGTGCTAGTGGGACGGGACAGGGGAATTCACCCCTCCACTTT.

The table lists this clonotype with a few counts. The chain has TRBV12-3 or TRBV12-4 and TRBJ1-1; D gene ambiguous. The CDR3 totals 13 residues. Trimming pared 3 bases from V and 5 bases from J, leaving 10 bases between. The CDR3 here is CASSFRGTTEAFF. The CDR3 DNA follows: TGTGCCAGCAGTTTCCGGGGAACGACTGAAGCTTTCTTT.

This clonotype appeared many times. This CDR3 is CASSLGATYEQYF. The CDR3, as DNA: TGTGCCAGCAGTTTAGGAGCCACCTACGAGCAGTACTTC. J is TRBJ2-7 and V is TRBV12-3 or TRBV12-4; no reliable D call. The CDR3 runs to 13 residues. V lost 1 base and J lost 2, with 6 bases in between.

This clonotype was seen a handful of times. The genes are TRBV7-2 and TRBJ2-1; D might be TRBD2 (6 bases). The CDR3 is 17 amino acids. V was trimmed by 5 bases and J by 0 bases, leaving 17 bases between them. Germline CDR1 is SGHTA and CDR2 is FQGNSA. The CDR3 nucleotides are TGTGCCAGCAGCCGCGGAGGCGGGGCGAGCTCCTACAATGAGCAGTTCTTC. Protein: CASSRGGGASSYNEQFF.

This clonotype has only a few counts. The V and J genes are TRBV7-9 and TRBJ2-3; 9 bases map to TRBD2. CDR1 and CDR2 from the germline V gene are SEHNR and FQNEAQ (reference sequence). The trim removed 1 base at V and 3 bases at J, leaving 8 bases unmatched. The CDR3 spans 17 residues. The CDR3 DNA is TGTGCCAGCAGCTTAGTGCCAGCGGGAGGTTTTACAGATACGCAGTATTTT. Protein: CASSLVPAGGFTDTQYF. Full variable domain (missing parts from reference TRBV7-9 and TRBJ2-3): DTGVSQNPRHKITKRGQNVTFRCDPISEHNRLYWYRQTLGQGPEFLTYFQNEAQLEKSRLLSDRFSAERPKGSFSTLEIQRTEQGDSAMYLCASSLVPAGGFTDTQYFGPGTRLTVL.

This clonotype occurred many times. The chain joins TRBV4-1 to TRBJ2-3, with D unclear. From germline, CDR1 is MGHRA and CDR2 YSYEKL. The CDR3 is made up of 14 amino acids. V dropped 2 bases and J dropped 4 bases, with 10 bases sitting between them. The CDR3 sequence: CASSQPGASDTQYF. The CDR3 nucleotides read TGCGCCAGCAGCCAACCGGGCGCCTCAGATACGCAGTATTTT.

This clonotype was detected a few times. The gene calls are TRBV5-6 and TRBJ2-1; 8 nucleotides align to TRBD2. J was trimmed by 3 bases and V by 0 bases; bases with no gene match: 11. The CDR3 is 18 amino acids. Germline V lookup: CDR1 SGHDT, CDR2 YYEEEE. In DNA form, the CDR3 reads TGTGCCAGCAGCTTGGAAAAAAGCGGGACTAGATTCTACAATGAGCAGTTCTTC. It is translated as CASSLEKSGTRFYNEQFF.

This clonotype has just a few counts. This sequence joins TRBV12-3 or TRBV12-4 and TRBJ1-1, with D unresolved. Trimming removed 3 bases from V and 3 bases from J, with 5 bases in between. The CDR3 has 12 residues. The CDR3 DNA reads TGTGCCAGCAGTTTTTACCACACTGAAGCTTTCTTT. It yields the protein CASSFYHTEAFF.

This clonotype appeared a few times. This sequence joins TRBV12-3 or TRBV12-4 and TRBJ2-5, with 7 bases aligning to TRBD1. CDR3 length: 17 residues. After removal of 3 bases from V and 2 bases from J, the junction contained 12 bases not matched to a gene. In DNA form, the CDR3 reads TGTGCCAGCAGTTTTAGGGGGCCGAGGCGAATACAAGAGACCCAGTACTTC. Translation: CASSFRGPRRIQETQYF.

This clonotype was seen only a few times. The CDR3 sequence is CASSYARTTGELFF. The CDR3 coding sequence is TGTGCCAGCAGTTACGCGAGGACCACCGGGGAGCTGTTTTTT. The chain employs TRBV6-5 and TRBJ2-2; D not resolved. CDR1 and CDR2 (germline): MNHEY, SVGAGI. Trimming cost V 2 bases and J 4 bases, with 8 bases left between them. This CDR3 has 14 amino acids.

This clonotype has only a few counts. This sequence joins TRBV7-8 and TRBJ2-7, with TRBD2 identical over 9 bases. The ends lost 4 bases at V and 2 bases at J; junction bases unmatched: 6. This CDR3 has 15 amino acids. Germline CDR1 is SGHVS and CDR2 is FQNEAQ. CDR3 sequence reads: CASSSAASGTYEQYF. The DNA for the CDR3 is TGTGCCAGCAGCTCGGCCGCTAGCGGGACCTACGAGCAGTACTTC.

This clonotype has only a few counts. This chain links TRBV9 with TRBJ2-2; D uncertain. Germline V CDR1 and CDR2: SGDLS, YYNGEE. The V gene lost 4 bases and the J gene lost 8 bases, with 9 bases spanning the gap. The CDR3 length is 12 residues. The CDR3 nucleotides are TGTGCCAGCAGCTACGATTTGGGGGAGCTGTTTTTT. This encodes CASSYDLGELFF.

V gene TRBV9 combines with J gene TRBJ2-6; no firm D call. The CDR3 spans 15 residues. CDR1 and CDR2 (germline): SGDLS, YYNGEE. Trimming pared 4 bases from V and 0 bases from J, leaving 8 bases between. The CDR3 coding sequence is TGTGCCAGCAGCCGACAAAACTCTGGGGCCAACGTCCTGACTTTC. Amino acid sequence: CASSRQNSGANVLTF.

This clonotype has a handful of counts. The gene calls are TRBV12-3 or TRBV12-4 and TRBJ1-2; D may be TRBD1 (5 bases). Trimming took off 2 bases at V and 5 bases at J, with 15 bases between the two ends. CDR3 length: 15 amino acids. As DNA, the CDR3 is TGTGCCAGCAGTTTACGCAGGGTGAGCGGGTATGGCTACACCTTC. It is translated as CASSLRRVSGYGYTF.

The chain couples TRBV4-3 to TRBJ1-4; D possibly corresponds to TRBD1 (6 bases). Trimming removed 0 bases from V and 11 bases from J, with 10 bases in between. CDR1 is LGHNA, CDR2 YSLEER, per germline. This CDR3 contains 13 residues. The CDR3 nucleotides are TGCGCCAGCAGCCAAGATTCTCAGGGGAAACTGTTTTTT. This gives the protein CASSQDSQGKLFF.

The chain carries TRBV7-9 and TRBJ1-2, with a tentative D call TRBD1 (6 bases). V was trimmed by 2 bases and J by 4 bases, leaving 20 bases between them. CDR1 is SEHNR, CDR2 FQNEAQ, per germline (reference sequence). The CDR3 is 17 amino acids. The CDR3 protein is CASSLSHTWGRAYGYTF. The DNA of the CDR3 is TGTGCCAGCAGCTTATCCCATACCTGGGGGCGCGCCTATGGCTACACCTTC.

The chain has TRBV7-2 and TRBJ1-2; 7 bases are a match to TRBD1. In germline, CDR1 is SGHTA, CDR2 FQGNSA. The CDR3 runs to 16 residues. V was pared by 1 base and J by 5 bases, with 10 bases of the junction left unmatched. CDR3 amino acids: CASSLEGGQGGYGYTF. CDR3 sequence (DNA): TGTGCCAGCAGCTTAGAAGGAGGGCAGGGGGGGTATGGCTACACCTTC. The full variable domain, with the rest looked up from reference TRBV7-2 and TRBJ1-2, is GAGVSQSPSNKVTEKGKDVELRCDPISGHTALYWYRQSLGQGLEFLIYFQGNSAPDKSGLPSDRFSAERTGGSVSTLTIQRTQQEDSAVYLCASSLEGGQGGYGYTFGSGTRLTVV.

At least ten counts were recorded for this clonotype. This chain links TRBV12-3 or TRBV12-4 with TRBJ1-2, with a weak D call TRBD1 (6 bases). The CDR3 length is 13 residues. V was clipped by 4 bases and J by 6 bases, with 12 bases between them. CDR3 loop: CASSYHRADGYTF. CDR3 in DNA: TGTGCCAGCAGTTATCACAGGGCCGATGGCTACACCTTC.

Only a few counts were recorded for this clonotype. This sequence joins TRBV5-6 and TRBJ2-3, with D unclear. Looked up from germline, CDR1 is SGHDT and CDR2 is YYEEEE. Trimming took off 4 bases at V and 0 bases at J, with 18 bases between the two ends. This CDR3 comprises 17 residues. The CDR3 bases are TGTGCCAGCAGCCTTCAGCCTACAGTCTCTAGCACAGATACGCAGTATTTT. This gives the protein CASSLQPTVSSTDTQYF. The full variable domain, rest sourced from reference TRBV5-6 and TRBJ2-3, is DAGVTQSPTHLIKTRGQQVTLRCSPKSGHDTVSWYQQALGQGPQFIFQYYEEEERQRGNFPDRFSGHQFPNYSSELNVNALLLGDSALYLCASSLQPTVSSTDTQYFGPGTRLTVL.

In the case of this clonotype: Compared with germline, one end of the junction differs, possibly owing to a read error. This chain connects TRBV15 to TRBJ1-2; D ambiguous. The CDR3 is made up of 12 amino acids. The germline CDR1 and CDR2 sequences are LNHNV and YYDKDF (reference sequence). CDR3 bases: TGTGCCACCAGCAGAGATCACGGGCGCTTGGGGTTC. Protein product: CATSRDHGRLGF. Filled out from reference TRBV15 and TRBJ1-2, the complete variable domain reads DAMVIQNPRYQVTQFGKPVTLSCSQTLNHNVMYWYQQKSSQAPKLLFHYYDKDFNNEADTPDNFQSRRPNTSFCFLDIRSPGLGDTAMYLCATSRDHGRLGFGSGTRLTVV.

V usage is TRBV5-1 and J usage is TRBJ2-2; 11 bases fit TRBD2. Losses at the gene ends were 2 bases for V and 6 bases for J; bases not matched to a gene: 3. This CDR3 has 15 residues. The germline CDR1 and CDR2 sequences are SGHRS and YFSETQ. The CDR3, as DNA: TGCGCCAGCAGCTTATGGACTAGCGGGCCCGGGGAGCTGTTTTTT. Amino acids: CASSLWTSGPGELFF.